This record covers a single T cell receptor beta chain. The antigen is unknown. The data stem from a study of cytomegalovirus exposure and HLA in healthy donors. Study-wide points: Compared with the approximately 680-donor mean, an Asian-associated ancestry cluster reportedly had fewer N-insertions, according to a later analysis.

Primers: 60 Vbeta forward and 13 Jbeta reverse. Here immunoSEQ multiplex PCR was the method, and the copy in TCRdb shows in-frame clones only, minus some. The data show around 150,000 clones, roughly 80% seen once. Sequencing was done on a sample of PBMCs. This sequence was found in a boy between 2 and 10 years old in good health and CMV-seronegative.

CDR3 loop: CASSPTSLETQYF. The CDR3 DNA sequence: TGTGCCAGTAGTCCCACTAGTTTAGAGACCCAGTACTTC. The rearrangement joins TRBV19 to TRBJ2-5; maybe TRBD2 (5 bases). This CDR3 spans 13 amino acids. The germline CDR1 and CDR2 sequences are LNHDA and SQIVND (reference sequence). Deletions cut 5 bases from V and 4 bases from J, with 11 bases between.